These 6 T cell receptor beta chains were sequenced from one sample in a study of radiotherapy plus CTLA-4 blockade in lung cancer. TCRdb's table, derived via immunoSEQ multiplex PCR, lists solely in-frame clones and lacks some. The sample yields approximately 94,000 clones, around 84% seen once. The source was peripheral blood, collected from a patient treated with radiotherapy plus ipilimumab. These receptors all stem from a human donor with non-small cell lung cancer that progressed on radiotherapy plus ipilimumab.

This chain uses TRBV7-6 with TRBJ2-7; possible D gene TRBD2, 5 bases. From germline, CDR1 is SGHVS and CDR2 FNYEAQ. V lost 1 base and J 3 bases, leaving 19 bases between the germline ends. This CDR3 region has 17 residues. For the CDR3, the DNA is TGTGCCAGCAGCTTAGAGGTGGTTTTGGGCGGGTACTACGAGCAGTACTTC. This sequence encodes CASSLEVVLGGYYEQYF.

This chain uses TRBV28 with TRBJ2-2; D gene unclear. The CDR3 totals 10 residues. Germline CDR1 MDHEN, CDR2 SYDVKM. V was clipped by 6 bases and J by 7 bases, with 3 bases between them. CDR3 protein: CASRRGELFF. CDR3 nucleotides: TGTGCCAGCAGGCGCGGGGAGCTGTTTTTT.

This chain connects TRBV2 to TRBJ1-5; no definite D call. Germline V gives CDR1 SNHLY, CDR2 FYNNEI. CDR3 length equals 13 residues. Trimming took 8 bases from V and 0 from J, leaving 8 bases between them. CDR3 loop: CASRIDSNQPQHF. DNA of the CDR3: TGTGCCAGCCGGATTGATAGCAATCAGCCCCAGCATTTT. The full variable domain, rest sourced from reference TRBV2 and TRBJ1-5, is EPEVTQTPSHQVTQMGQEVILRCVPISNHLYFYWYRQILGQKVEFLVSFYNNEISEKSEIFDDQFSVERPDGSNFTLKIRSTKLEDSAMYFCASRIDSNQPQHFGDGTRLSIL.

This rearrangement joins TRBV19 to TRBJ2-2; D perhaps matches TRBD2 (6 bases). Germline lookup yields CDR1 LNHDA and CDR2 SQIVND (reference sequence). The CDR3 runs 17 residues. With 7 bases removed from V and 2 bases from J, the gap between germline ends came to 20 bases. The CDR3 loop reads CASKAGSGQPNTGELFF. The CDR3, as DNA: TGTGCCAGTAAAGCGGGTAGTGGCCAACCAAACACCGGGGAGCTGTTTTTT.

J is TRBJ1-1 and V is TRBV2; D is perhaps TRBD1 (5 bases). Germline V gives CDR1 SNHLY, CDR2 FYNNEI. The CDR3 consists of 14 residues. Trimming cost V 4 bases and J 1 base, with 10 bases left between them. CDR3 amino acids: CASSGDSANTEAFF. The CDR3 DNA is TGTGCCAGCAGTGGAGACAGCGCGAACACTGAAGCTTTCTTT. Full variable domain (rest looked up from reference TRBV2 and TRBJ1-1): EPEVTQTPSHQVTQMGQEVILRCVPISNHLYFYWYRQILGQKVEFLVSFYNNEISEKSEIFDDQFSVERPDGSNFTLKIRSTKLEDSAMYFCASSGDSANTEAFFGQGTRLTVV.

The chain has TRBV6-6 and TRBJ2-5; TRBD1 is a possible D gene (8 bases). This CDR3 has 12 amino acids. The ends were cut back, 11 bases at V and 7 bases at J, with 17 bases in the middle. In germline, CDR1 is MNHNY, CDR2 SVGAGI (reference sequence). DNA of the CDR3: TGTGCCGGGATGACAGGGGAGGGGACCCAGTACTTC. This codes for CAGMTGEGTQYF.